Shown below are 19 T cell receptor beta chains from a single sample sequenced in a study of STAT5B mutations in CD4+ large granular lymphocyte leukemia. TCRdb keeps only in-frame clones here, not all; method: immunoSEQ multiplex PCR. The table records some 40,000 clones, around 85% of them present only once. The sample consisted of CD4+ T cells from blood buffy coats. These receptor sequences come from a human donor in good health.

The chain combines TRBV4-1 with TRBJ2-7, with a tentative D call TRBD1 (6 bases). The germline V gene has CDR1 MGHRA and CDR2 YSYEKL. Trimming shortened V by 0 bases and J by 5 bases, and 11 bases separated the two germline ends. The CDR3 is made up of 14 amino acids. The CDR3 is CASSQDYRADEQYF. The CDR3 nucleotides read TGCGCCAGCAGCCAAGACTACAGGGCAGACGAGCAGTACTTC.

This clone was observed a few times. The chain recombines TRBV5-1 with TRBJ1-2; no firm D call. The germline V gene encodes CDR1 SGHRS and CDR2 YFSETQ. The CDR3 loop spans 14 amino acids. Trimming took 0 bases from V and 1 from J, leaving 7 bases between them. In DNA, the CDR3 is TGCGCCAGCAGCTTGGGTGAGGATAACTATGGCTACACCTTC. Its translation: CASSLGEDNYGYTF.

This sequence joins TRBV20-1 and TRBJ2-1; D is undetermined. V lost 3 bases, J lost 10 bases, and 10 bases lay in between. Germline CDR1 and CDR2: DFQATT and SNEGSKA (reference sequence). The CDR3 spans 11 residues. The CDR3 sequence: CSASGRGEQFF. The CDR3 bases are TGCAGTGCTAGCGGACGTGGGGAGCAGTTCTTC.

The J gene is TRBJ2-2, the V gene TRBV10-1; D unclear. The CDR3 extends over 16 amino acids. CDR1 and CDR2 (germline): WNHNN, SYGVQD (reference sequence). The germline V and J ends were trimmed by 6 bases and 3 bases, with 17 bases remaining between them. CDR3 protein: CASSPRLFGDTGELFF. The CDR3 coding sequence is TGCGCCAGCAGCCCGAGACTTTTCGGAGACACCGGGGAGCTGTTTTTT.

The gene calls are TRBV18 and TRBJ1-2; weak D call: TRBD1 (5 bases). Germline lookup yields CDR1 KGHSH and CDR2 LQKENI. The CDR3 extends over 14 amino acids. V dropped 0 bases and J dropped 7 bases, with 12 bases sitting between them. This CDR3 reads CASSPPAGGGGYTF. Written as DNA, the CDR3 is TGTGCCAGCTCACCACCGGCCGGTGGGGGTGGCTACACCTTC.

The chain has TRBV6-5 and TRBJ2-7; D assignment may be TRBD1 or TRBD2 (6 bases each). The V gene's germline CDR1 is MNHEY and CDR2 SVGAGI. The CDR3 spans 14 residues. V was pared by 6 bases and J by 6 bases, with 18 bases between. CDR3 region: CASRVQAGGREQYF. Here the CDR3 DNA reads TGTGCCAGCAGAGTACAGGCTGGGGGGCGCGAGCAGTACTTC.

This clone occurred a few times. The chain is built from TRBV11-2 and TRBJ1-1; D not certain. V was clipped by 3 bases and J by 5 bases, with 10 bases between them. Germline V gene sequence: CDR1 SGHAT, CDR2 FQNNGV. There are 13 residues in the CDR3. The CDR3 loop is CASSFSPETEAFF. Here the CDR3 DNA reads TGTGCCAGCAGCTTCTCCCCCGAGACTGAAGCTTTCTTT.

The chain is built from TRBV29-1 and TRBJ1-5; no clear D gene. From germline, CDR1 is SQVTM and CDR2 ANQGSEA. This CDR3 is built from 13 residues. V lost 4 bases and J lost 3, with 10 bases in between. This CDR3 is CSVVAQTNQPQHF. Here the CDR3 DNA reads TGCAGCGTTGTGGCACAGACCAATCAGCCCCAGCATTTT.

The rearrangement joins TRBV13 to TRBJ2-3; D is possibly TRBD2 (5 bases). V lost 5 bases to trimming and J lost 4 bases, with 10 bases between them. Looked up from germline, CDR1 is PRHDT and CDR2 is FYEKMQ (reference sequence). The CDR3 sequence is 13 residues long. CDR3: CASSQPGADTQYF. The CDR3 DNA reads TGTGCCAGCAGCCAGCCCGGGGCAGATACGCAGTATTTT.

J is TRBJ1-1 and V is TRBV30; a possible D gene is TRBD1 (6 bases). Deletions cut 2 bases from V and 1 base from J, with 8 bases between. There are 13 residues in the CDR3. CDR1 GTSNPN and CDR2 SVGIG come from the germline V gene (reference sequence). The CDR3 spells CAWSRTANTEAFF. The CDR3 DNA reads TGTGCCTGGAGTCGGACAGCGAACACTGAAGCTTTCTTT.

The chain employs TRBV4-1 and TRBJ2-5; D not resolved. In germline, CDR1 is MGHRA, CDR2 YSYEKL. V was cut by 1 base and J by 1 base, with 10 bases left in between. The CDR3 is made up of 15 amino acids. CDR3 nucleotides: TGCGCCAGCAGCCAAGGTCCGCGCCTCCAAGAGACCCAGTACTTC. This gives the protein CASSQGPRLQETQYF.

The V and J genes are TRBV28 and TRBJ1-2; D ambiguous. V lost 2 bases to trimming and J lost 5 bases, with 12 bases between them. Per germline, CDR1 MDHEN and CDR2 SYDVKM. The CDR3 consists of 14 residues. The CDR3 DNA reads TGTGCCAGCAGTTTAGCCGGTCCCCCTTATGGCTACACCTTC. It encodes CASSLAGPPYGYTF.

The chain is built from TRBV30 and TRBJ2-5; D perhaps matches TRBD2 (5 bases). Deletions cut 0 bases from V and 9 bases from J, with 11 bases between. The germline V gene has CDR1 GTSNPN and CDR2 SVGIG (reference sequence). The CDR3 is 12 amino acids. The CDR3 loop reads CAWSVSGMAQYF. The CDR3 DNA reads TGTGCCTGGAGTGTATCCGGGATGGCCCAGTACTTC.

This chain connects TRBV6-5 to TRBJ2-3; 12 positions match TRBD2. CDR3 length: 15 amino acids. The V gene's germline CDR1 is MNHEY and CDR2 SVGAGI. The V segment lost 7 bases and the J segment 4 bases; nucleotides outside the gene matches: 6. The CDR3 DNA reads as TGTGCCAGCACCCGACTAGCGGGGGTAGCAGATACGCAGTATTTT. This encodes CASTRLAGVADTQYF.

This clone was counted only a few times. In DNA form, the CDR3 reads TGCGCCAGCAGCCCGGGACGTCCTTACTATGGCTACACCTTC. Translated, it gives CASSPGRPYYGYTF. The rearrangement uses TRBV5-1 and TRBJ1-2; perhaps TRBD1 as D (5 bases). This CDR3 spans 14 amino acids. The V gene's germline CDR1 is SGHRS and CDR2 YFSETQ. V lost 4 bases to trimming and J lost 3 bases, with 13 bases between them.

The genes are TRBV4-1 and TRBJ2-7; 10 bases are shared with TRBD2. Trimming removed 1 base from V and 3 bases from J; junction bases left unmatched: 6. Germline V lookup: CDR1 MGHRA, CDR2 YSYEKL. This CDR3 is built from 16 residues. The CDR3 region has the DNA TGCGCCAGCAGCCAAGGTGCTAGCGGGGGATACTACGAGCAGTACTTC. Translated: CASSQGASGGYYEQYF.

This clone came up a few times. The chain carries TRBV5-4 and TRBJ2-3, with 10 bases fitting TRBD2. The CDR3 totals 15 residues. J gave up 1 base and V 3 bases, and 2 bases lay outside the gene matches. CDR1 is SGHNT, CDR2 YYREEE, per germline (reference sequence). CDR3 nucleotide sequence: TGTGCCAGCAGCTACGGACTAGCGGGCACAGATACGCAGTATTTT. Amino acid sequence: CASSYGLAGTDTQYF. Drawing the rest from reference TRBV5-4 and TRBJ2-3, the complete variable domain is ETGVTQSPTHLIKTRGQQVTLRCSSQSGHNTVSWYQQALGQGPQFIFQYYREEENGRGNFPPRFSGLQFPNYSSELNVNALELDDSALYLCASSYGLAGTDTQYFGPGTRLTVL.

This chain links TRBV5-1 with TRBJ1-2; no clear D. V gave up 3 bases and J gave up 1 base, with 10 bases separating them. Germline V CDR1 and CDR2: SGHRS, YFSETQ. The CDR3 sequence is 14 residues long. CDR3 residues: CASSSLTLNYGYTF. The CDR3 DNA reads TGCGCCAGCAGCTCCCTGACACTTAACTATGGCTACACCTTC. The entire variable domain, with the rest obtained from reference TRBV5-1 and TRBJ1-2, is as follows: KAGVTQTPRYLIKTRGQQVTLSCSPISGHRSVSWYQQTPGQGLQFLFEYFSETQRNKGNFPGRFSGRQFSNSRSEMNVSTLELGDSALYLCASSSLTLNYGYTFGSGTRLTVV.

J is TRBJ1-2 and V is TRBV19; no clear D. Trimming cost V 4 bases and J 2 bases, with 11 bases left between them. CDR1 LNHDA and CDR2 SQIVND come from the germline V gene (reference sequence). The CDR3 is 14 residues long. The DNA for the CDR3 is TGTGCCAGTAGTACCAATTCCGTGAACTATGGCTACACCTTC. Translating gives CASSTNSVNYGYTF.